The 15 T cell receptor beta chains below all came from one sample that was sequenced in a study of T cells in Graves' hyperthyroidism and ophthalmopathy. The investigators amplified TCR beta CDR3 regions from RNA transcripts. First-round RT-PCR targeting the TCR CDR3 was performed with the HTBI primer set. TCRdb re-called the multiplex PCR reads through MiXCR, storing one row per CDR3 protein. This sample has roughly 580,000 distinct CDR3 sequences, with 46% found just once. The sample taken for sequencing was peripheral blood or thyroid tissue (not recorded which). The receptors here all came from a woman in her late teens or twenties with Graves' hyperthyroidism.

The V and J genes are TRBV10-3 and TRBJ1-2, with a possible D match to TRBD1 (6 bases). Between the trimmed V and J ends, which lost 10 bases and 6 bases, there was a span of 15 bases. Germline CDR1 and CDR2: ENHRY and SYGVKD. The CDR3 spans 12 residues. This CDR3 is CASSPNRDGYTF. Here the CDR3 DNA reads TGTGCCAGCAGCCCTAACAGGGATGGCTACACCTTC.

With respect to this clonotype: A much larger clone differs from this one at a single base, so this may be a read error. This sequence joins TRBV10-3 and TRBJ2-7; D possibly corresponds to TRBD2 (5 bases). V was shortened by 5 bases and J by 7 bases, with 21 bases between the two germline ends. The V gene's germline CDR1 is ENHRY and CDR2 SYGVKD. The CDR3 runs 15 residues. CDR3 amino acids: CAISYDGSPEGEQYF. CDR3 sequence (DNA): TGTGCCATCAGTTACGATGGCAGTCCCGAGGGAGAGCAGTACTTC.

This clonotype has at least ten counts. V usage is TRBV9 and J usage is TRBJ2-6, with D possibly being TRBD2 (6 bases). The CDR3 runs 15 residues. V lost 0 bases and J lost 5, with 9 bases in between. Germline V gene sequence: CDR1 SGDLS, CDR2 YYNGEE. The CDR3, as DNA: TGTGCCAGCAGCGTAGAAGGCGGGAGGGCCAACGTCCTGACTTTC. This codes for CASSVEGGRANVLTF.

The V and J genes are TRBV20-1 and TRBJ1-6; D is perhaps TRBD1 (6 bases). V lost 4 bases and J lost 7, with 8 bases in between. Germline V gene data show CDR1 as DFQATT and CDR2 as SNEGSKA (reference sequence). The CDR3 is 12 amino acids. DNA of the CDR3: TGCAGTGCTAAAACAGGGAATTCACCCCTCCACTTT. Protein sequence: CSAKTGNSPLHF.

The chain joins TRBV7-9 to TRBJ1-5, with 7 positions matching TRBD1. Unmatched junction bases numbered 9, after V lost 5 bases and J lost 5 bases. Germline CDR1 reads SEHNR; CDR2 reads FQNEAQ (reference sequence). There are 15 residues in the CDR3. As DNA, the CDR3 is TGTGCCAGCAGCCAAGCCCCCGGACAGGATCAGCCCCAGCATTTT. Its translation is CASSQAPGQDQPQHF.

This clonotype has only a few counts. The chain employs TRBV10-3 and TRBJ2-7, with D possibly being TRBD2 (5 bases). The V and J ends lost 10 bases and 0 bases respectively, with 13 bases between them. This CDR3 is 13 amino acids long. The germline CDR1 and CDR2 sequences are ENHRY and SYGVKD. CDR3 bases: TGTGCCACCCAAACCGGGGACTCCTACGAGCAGTACTTC. Protein: CATQTGDSYEQYF.

V is TRBV29-1 and J is TRBJ2-3; D is perhaps TRBD1 (6 bases). Germline loops: CDR1 SQVTM, CDR2 ANQGSEA. The CDR3 has 15 residues. Trimming removed 7 bases at V and 2 bases at J, with 19 bases between. The CDR3 DNA sequence: TGCAGCGCCCGCAAGAGGGGGTCAGTCACAGATACGCAGTATTTT. Translating gives CSARKRGSVTDTQYF.

This clonotype has just one count. One end of the junction varies from germline; a read error may be responsible. CDR3 amino acids: CASSLSHGAYGCTF. The CDR3 DNA sequence: TGTGCCAGCAGTTTATCGCACGGCGCCTATGGCTGCACCTTC. The chain combines TRBV2 with TRBJ1-2; no clear D. The CDR3 extends over 14 amino acids. CDR1 and CDR2 (germline): SNHLY, FYNNEI.

Regarding this clonotype: It may be a read error: a sequence one base away is much more abundant. The chain is built from TRBV10-3 and TRBJ2-5, with D possibly matching TRBD2 (6 bases). Trimming took 6 bases from V and 6 from J, leaving 11 bases between them. The V gene's germline CDR1 is ENHRY and CDR2 SYGVKD. The CDR3 runs 12 residues. The CDR3 DNA reads as TGTGCCATCAGCGCGGGAAGAAAGACCCAGTACTTC. This translates into CAISAGRKTQYF.

In this sample, this clonotype turned up a few times. The gene calls are TRBV2 and TRBJ2-6, with unresolved D. Trimming cost V 8 bases and J 4 bases, with 12 bases left between them. This CDR3 is built from 14 residues. Germline CDR1 and CDR2: SNHLY and FYNNEI. CDR3 amino acids: CASEVVSGANVLTF. CDR3 nucleotides: TGTGCCAGCGAGGTTGTTTCAGGGGCCAACGTCCTGACTTTC.

This sequence joins TRBV29-1 and TRBJ2-7; 8 bases match TRBD1. This CDR3 is built from 13 residues. Trimming at V came to 6 bases and at J to 0 bases, leaving 4 bases not matched to a gene. Germline CDR1 SQVTM, CDR2 ANQGSEA. In nucleotides, the CDR3 is TGCAGCGTCAAGACAGGGGACTCCTACGAGCAGTACTTC. Translating it yields CSVKTGDSYEQYF.

This clonotype showed up many times. The chain combines TRBV24-1 with TRBJ2-5; 7 positions agree with TRBD2. V was clipped by 4 bases and J by 5 bases; unmatched bases: 12. CDR1 and CDR2 (germline): KGHDR, SFDVKD. The CDR3 is 16 amino acids. Here the CDR3 DNA reads TGTGCCACCAGTGACGGGCTCGGGGAGGGCGCGGAGACCCAGTACTTC. Translating it yields CATSDGLGEGAETQYF.

Comments on this clonotype: Its ends do not fully match the called genes, so a read error is possible. The V call is TRBV5-4, the J call TRBJ2-7, with 8 bases lining up with TRBD2. There are 15 residues in the CDR3. Germline V CDR1 and CDR2: SGHNT, YYREEE (reference sequence). The CDR3 region is CASSHPLAVVYEQHF. The CDR3, as DNA: TGTGCCAGCAGCCACCCACTAGCGGTAGTCTACGAGCAGCACTTC. Drawing the rest from reference TRBV5-4 and TRBJ2-7, the complete variable domain is ETGVTQSPTHLIKTRGQQVTLRCSSQSGHNTVSWYQQALGQGPQFIFQYYREEENGRGNFPPRFSGLQFPNYSSELNVNALELDDSALYLCASSHPLAVVYEQHFGPGTRLTVT.

The V gene is TRBV7-9, the J gene TRBJ1-6; D is unclear. Trimming cost V 3 bases and J 3 bases, with 9 bases left between them. The CDR3 length is 15 residues. Germline V lookup: CDR1 SEHNR, CDR2 FQNEAQ (reference sequence). As DNA, the CDR3 is TGTGCCAGCAGCTTGAAAGGAGGCTATAATTCACCCCTCCACTTT. Residues: CASSLKGGYNSPLHF.

V and J are TRBV25-1 and TRBJ2-5, with 7 nucleotides matching TRBD1. The CDR3 runs 12 residues. The germline CDR1 and CDR2 sequences are MGHDK and SYGVNS. CDR3 DNA sequence: TGTGCTAGAAGAGGGGGCAGGGAGACCCAGTACTTC. It is translated as CARRGGRETQYF.